This entry concerns a single TCR beta chain. The data were taken from a study of blood T cell repertoires in COVID-19. The wider study: PBMCs, B-cell-depleted T cells, or T cells provided the cDNA or gDNA that made up the material.

The germline V gene encodes CDR1 SGHRS and CDR2 YFSETQ. The CDR3 length is 13 residues. V was shortened by 1 base and J by 6 bases, with 10 bases between the two germline ends. In the source study's methods: Researchers report that nucleated cell counts were estimated from reference gene primer amplification. Some clones are missing from TCRdb's copy, which holds only in-frame ones; the method was immunoSEQ multiplex PCR. That table gives V, J and clone size, and the DNA gave D and trimming. The table has a few hundred thousand clones, approximately 80% seen once. The sequence was obtained from a woman aged 40 to 50 who had recovered from COVID-19. The specimen sequenced was peripheral blood. The chain has TRBV5-1 and TRBJ1-2, with D possibly TRBD1 on 6 matching bases. CDR3 DNA sequence: TGCGCCAGCAGCTTGCCAGGGGAAAATGGCTACACCTTC. The encoded protein is CASSLPGENGYTF. Supplemented by reference TRBV5-1 and TRBJ1-2, the full variable domain reads KAGVTQTPRYLIKTRGQQVTLSCSPISGHRSVSWYQQTPGQGLQFLFEYFSETQRNKGNFPGRFSGRQFSNSRSEMNVSTLELGDSALYLCASSLPGENGYTFGSGTRLTVV.